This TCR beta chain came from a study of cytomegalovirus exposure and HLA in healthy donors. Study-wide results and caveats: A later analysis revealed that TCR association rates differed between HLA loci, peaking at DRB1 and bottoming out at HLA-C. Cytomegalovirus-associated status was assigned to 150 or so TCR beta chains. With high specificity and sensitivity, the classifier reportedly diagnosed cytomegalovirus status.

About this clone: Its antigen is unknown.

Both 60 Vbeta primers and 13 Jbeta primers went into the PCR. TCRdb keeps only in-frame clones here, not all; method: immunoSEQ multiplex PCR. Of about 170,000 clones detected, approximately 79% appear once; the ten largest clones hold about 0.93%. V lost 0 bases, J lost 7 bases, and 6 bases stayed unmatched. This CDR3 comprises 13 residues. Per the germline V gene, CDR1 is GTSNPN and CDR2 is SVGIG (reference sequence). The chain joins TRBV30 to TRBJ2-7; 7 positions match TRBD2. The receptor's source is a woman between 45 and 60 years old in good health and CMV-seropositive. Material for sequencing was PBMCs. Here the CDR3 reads CAWSVGGRLEQYF. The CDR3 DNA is TGTGCCTGGAGTGTCGGCGGGAGACTTGAGCAGTACTTC.